These 20 T cell receptor beta chains share one sample of origin, sequenced in a study of identical twins (dated by TCRdb to 2016 to 2017). The method behind the library was 5' RACE. The sequencer was an Illumina HiSeq 2000. The public reads were quality trimmed at Q25 with fastp and then assembled into clones with MiXCR by TCRdb, keeping productive beta chains. CDR3 protein duplicates are merged, each entry listing the most common genes and DNA. The sample table contains under 350,000 distinct CDR3 sequences; only one count was recorded for roughly 8.6% of them. The biggest ten clones account for 7% to 8.5% of the sample. These same data were also listed under a study on yellow fever vaccine responses in identical twins.

The sample comprised CD8+ T cells sorted from blood. All receptors derive from a woman between 18 and 29 years old in good health.

Many counts were recorded for this clonotype. This chain uses TRBV12-3 or TRBV12-4 with TRBJ2-3; D is undetermined. V was shortened by 1 base and J by 11 bases, with 10 bases between the two germline ends. CDR3 length: 12 amino acids. The CDR3 sequence is CASSLEDLGQYF. As DNA, the CDR3 is TGTGCCAGCAGTTTAGAAGACTTAGGGCAGTATTTT.

The gene calls are TRBV7-2 and TRBJ2-1, with 13 bases fitting TRBD2. This CDR3 contains 17 residues. Trimming removed 0 bases from V and 6 bases from J; junction bases left unmatched: 5. Per the germline V gene, CDR1 is SGHTA and CDR2 is FQGNSA. Here the CDR3 reads CASSLARLAGGFNEQFF. Written as DNA, the CDR3 is TGTGCCAGCAGCTTAGCGCGACTAGCGGGAGGCTTCAATGAGCAGTTCTTC.

The chain employs TRBV12-3 or TRBV12-4 and TRBJ2-6; tentatively, D is TRBD1 or TRBD2 (5 bases each). The length of the CDR3 is 16 residues. Between the trimmed V and J ends, which lost 6 bases and 1 base, there was a span of 13 bases. The CDR3 nucleotides are TGTGCCAGCAGGATAGAGGGGATATCTGGGGCCAACGTCCTGACTTTC. Its translation: CASRIEGISGANVLTF.

CDR3 nucleotides: TGTGCCAGCTCAACCGAGGGCGCGCTTTACTTCACAGATACGCAGTATTTT. Translated, it gives CASSTEGALYFTDTQYF. The chain is built from TRBV18 and TRBJ2-3; D is perhaps TRBD2 (5 bases). From germline, CDR1 is KGHSH and CDR2 LQKENI. This CDR3 is 17 amino acids long. The ends were cut back, 5 bases at V and 2 bases at J, with 20 bases in the middle. The complete variable domain, with remaining parts taken from reference TRBV18 and TRBJ2-3, reads NAGVMQNPRHLVRRRGQEARLRCSPMKGHSHVYWYRQLPEEGLKFMVYLQKENIIDESGMPKERFSAEFPKEGPSILRIQQVVRGDSAAYFCASSTEGALYFTDTQYFGPGTRLTVL.

This clonotype has ten or more counts. This sequence joins TRBV7-9 and TRBJ2-7; 7 bases are shared with TRBD1. CDR3 length equals 14 residues. Germline loops: CDR1 SEHNR, CDR2 FQNEAQ (reference sequence). The J segment lost 2 bases and the V segment lost 5 bases, leaving 6 bases of the junction unmatched. In DNA, the CDR3 is TGTGCCAGCAGCCTGGGACAGAGTACCTACGAGCAGTACTTC. This codes for CASSLGQSTYEQYF.

The chain couples TRBV27 to TRBJ2-1; D remains ambiguous. The CDR3 length is 14 residues. V gave up 3 bases and J gave up 2 bases, with 8 bases separating them. In germline, CDR1 is MNHEY, CDR2 SMNVEV (reference sequence). CDR3 sequence (DNA): TGTGCCAGCAGTTTCGATCCAGCCTACAATGAGCAGTTCTTC. Amino acid sequence: CASSFDPAYNEQFF.

The chain has TRBV29-1 and TRBJ2-7, with D hard to call. Trimming took off 5 bases at V and 0 bases at J, with 11 bases between the two ends. The CDR3 totals 13 residues. Germline CDR1 is SQVTM and CDR2 is ANQGSEA. CDR3: CSVLRSTSYEQYF. DNA for the CDR3: TGCAGCGTTCTCCGTTCCACCTCCTACGAGCAGTACTTC.

This clonotype was counted a few times. This sequence joins TRBV6-2 or TRBV6-3 and TRBJ2-5; D unresolved. This CDR3 is built from 17 residues. Trimming took 0 bases from V and 7 from J, leaving 21 bases between them. The germline V gene encodes CDR1 MNHEY and CDR2 SVGEGT. The DNA for the CDR3 is TGTGCCAGCAGTTACTCGTTTCCAAGTGCCGCGGAAGGGACCCAGTACTTC. This codes for CASSYSFPSAAEGTQYF.

The chain is built from TRBV3-1 and TRBJ2-1; D is unclear. CDR3 length: 14 residues. Germline assignment: CDR1 LGHDT and CDR2 YNNKEL (reference sequence). V dropped 0 bases and J dropped 5 bases, with 8 bases sitting between them. The CDR3 protein is CASSQELNHNEQFF. The CDR3 DNA reads as TGTGCCAGCAGCCAAGAGCTCAACCACAATGAGCAGTTCTTC.

This clonotype was counted a few times. The CDR3 reads CASSPFYGGAYNEQFF. Here the CDR3 DNA reads TGTGCCAGCAGTCCCTTTTACGGGGGGGCCTACAATGAGCAGTTCTTC. The chain couples TRBV27 to TRBJ2-1; TRBD2 matches 8 bases. The V segment lost 5 bases and the J segment 2 bases; nucleotides outside the gene matches: 8. The V gene's germline CDR1 is MNHEY and CDR2 SMNVEV (reference sequence). The CDR3 consists of 16 residues.

V is TRBV18 and J is TRBJ2-1, with D unclear. This CDR3 comprises 15 residues. Trimming took 0 bases from V and 2 from J, leaving 8 bases between them. Germline CDR1 KGHSH, CDR2 LQKENI. This CDR3 is CASSPPADTYNEQFF. The CDR3 bases are TGTGCCAGCTCACCACCGGCAGATACCTACAATGAGCAGTTCTTC. Looking up the rest from reference TRBV18 and TRBJ2-1 gives the full variable domain: NAGVMQNPRHLVRRRGQEARLRCSPMKGHSHVYWYRQLPEEGLKFMVYLQKENIIDESGMPKERFSAEFPKEGPSILRIQQVVRGDSAAYFCASSPPADTYNEQFFGPGTRLTVL.

This chain links TRBV12-3 or TRBV12-4 with TRBJ2-7, with D perhaps assigned TRBD1 or TRBD2 (6 bases each). The CDR3 has 14 residues. Trimming shortened V by 5 bases and J by 8 bases, and 19 bases separated the two germline ends. CDR3 bases: TGTGCCAGCAGTCAGGGGACTCCGCGCGGCCAGCAGTACTTC. Translating gives CASSQGTPRGQQYF.

About this clonotype itself: A single base separates this from a much larger clone, so it may be a read error. The CDR3 region is CASTPGLSSFYEQYF. The CDR3, as DNA: TGTGCCAGTACCCCGGGACTCAGTTCCTTCTACGAGCAGTACTTC. This chain uses TRBV19 with TRBJ2-7; D is perhaps TRBD2 (6 bases). Germline V CDR1 and CDR2: LNHDA, SQIVND (reference sequence). The ends were cut back, 7 bases at V and 3 bases at J, with 19 bases in the middle. The CDR3 has 15 amino acids. The entire variable domain, with the rest obtained from reference TRBV19 and TRBJ2-7, is as follows: DGGITQSPKYLFRKEGQNVTLSCEQNLNHDAMYWYRQDPGQGLRLIYYSQIVNDFQKGDIAEGYSVSREKKESFPLTVTSAQKNPTAFYLCASTPGLSSFYEQYFGPGTRLTVT.

Ten or more counts support this clonotype. The CDR3 loop reads CASSGQGGFFNEQFF. The CDR3 coding sequence is TGTGCCAGCAGCGGTCAGGGGGGTTTTTTCAATGAGCAGTTCTTC. V usage is TRBV11-2 and J usage is TRBJ2-1; possible D gene TRBD1, 7 bases. Trimming shortened V by 5 bases and J by 6 bases, and 17 bases separated the two germline ends. CDR1 and CDR2 (germline): SGHAT, FQNNGV. CDR3 length equals 15 residues.

This chain connects TRBV7-3 to TRBJ1-2; D gene unclear. Per the germline V gene, CDR1 is SGHTA and CDR2 is FQGTGA. Deletions cut 5 bases from V and 5 bases from J, with 18 bases between. CDR3 length: 15 residues. CDR3 loop: CASSPQAGTTYGYTF. As DNA, the CDR3 is TGTGCCAGCAGCCCTCAAGCAGGAACCACGTATGGCTACACCTTC.

This clonotype appeared a few times. V gene TRBV20-1 combines with J gene TRBJ1-1; possible D gene TRBD1, 5 bases. The germline V gene has CDR1 DFQATT and CDR2 SNEGSKA (reference sequence). The CDR3 runs 13 residues. The germline V and J ends were trimmed by 8 bases and 1 base, with 14 bases remaining between them. CDR3 in DNA: TGCAGTCCCGGAGGGGATACGAACACTGAAGCTTTCTTT. Translation gives CSPGGDTNTEAFF.

There are a few counts of this clonotype. V gene TRBV18 combines with J gene TRBJ2-6; D might be TRBD1 (6 bases). The CDR3 has 17 amino acids. V lost 3 bases and J lost 6, with 18 bases in between. CDR1 is KGHSH, CDR2 LQKENI, per germline. CDR3 amino acids: CASSPAGVRSEANVLTF. In DNA form, the CDR3 reads TGTGCCAGCTCACCGGCAGGGGTGAGATCAGAGGCCAACGTCCTGACTTTC.

The chain couples TRBV12-3 or TRBV12-4 to TRBJ2-1, with unresolved D. The ends were cut back, 6 bases at V and 5 bases at J, with 17 bases in the middle. The CDR3 totals 15 residues. DNA for the CDR3: TGTGCCAGCAGCCCCGGGCCCAGCCGGGACAATGAGCAGTTCTTC. This gives the protein CASSPGPSRDNEQFF.

The sample holds one count of this clonotype. The chain joins TRBV4-3 to TRBJ1-1; unclear D gene. The CDR3 consists of 13 residues. CDR1 is LGHNA, CDR2 YSLEER, per germline. V was clipped by 0 bases and J by 6 bases, with 8 bases between them. The chain's CDR3 is CASSQDRFSEAFF. The CDR3, as DNA: TGCGCCAGCAGCCAAGACCGTTTCTCTGAAGCTTTCTTT.

This clonotype occurred a few times. The V gene is TRBV6-1, the J gene TRBJ2-3, with 10 bases aligning to TRBD2. CDR1 and CDR2 (germline): MNHNS, SASEGT. The V and J ends lost 3 bases and 3 bases, in that order; junction bases with no gene match: 18. This CDR3 is 20 amino acids long. The CDR3 sequence: CASSDGVWVSSGGQTDTQYF. The CDR3 bases are TGTGCCAGCAGTGATGGTGTGTGGGTATCTAGCGGGGGCCAAACAGATACGCAGTATTTT.